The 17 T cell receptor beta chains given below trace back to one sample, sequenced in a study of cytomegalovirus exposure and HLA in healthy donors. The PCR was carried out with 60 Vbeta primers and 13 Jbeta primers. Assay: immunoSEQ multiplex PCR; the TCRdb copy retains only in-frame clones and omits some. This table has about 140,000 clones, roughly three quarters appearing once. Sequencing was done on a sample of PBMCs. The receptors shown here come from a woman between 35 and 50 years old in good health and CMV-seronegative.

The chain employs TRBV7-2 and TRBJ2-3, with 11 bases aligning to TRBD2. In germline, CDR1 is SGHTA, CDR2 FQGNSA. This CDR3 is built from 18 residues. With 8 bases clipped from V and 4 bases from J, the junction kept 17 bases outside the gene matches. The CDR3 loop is CASHSLGVAGGLADTQYF. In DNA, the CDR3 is TGTGCCAGCCATTCCCTCGGGGTAGCGGGAGGGCTGGCAGATACGCAGTATTTT.

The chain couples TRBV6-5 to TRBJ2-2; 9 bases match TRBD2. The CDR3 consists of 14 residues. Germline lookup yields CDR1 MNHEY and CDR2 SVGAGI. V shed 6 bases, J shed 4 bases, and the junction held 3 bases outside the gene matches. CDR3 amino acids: CASRRGGGTGELFF. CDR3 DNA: TGTGCCAGCAGGCGGGGGGGCGGCACCGGGGAGCTGTTTTTT.

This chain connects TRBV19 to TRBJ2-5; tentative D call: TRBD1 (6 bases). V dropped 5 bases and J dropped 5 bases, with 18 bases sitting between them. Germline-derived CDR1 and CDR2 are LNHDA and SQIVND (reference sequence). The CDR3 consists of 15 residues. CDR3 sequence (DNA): TGTGCCAGTAGTGTCCGGGACACATTCGGGGAGACCCAGTACTTC. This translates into CASSVRDTFGETQYF. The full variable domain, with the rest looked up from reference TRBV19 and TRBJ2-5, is DGGITQSPKYLFRKEGQNVTLSCEQNLNHDAMYWYRQDPGQGLRLIYYSQIVNDFQKGDIAEGYSVSREKKESFPLTVTSAQKNPTAFYLCASSVRDTFGETQYFGPGTRLLVL.

CDR3 sequence (DNA): TGTGCCAGCGGTAATCCGGGACAGGGGTACAATGAGCAGTTCTTC. This translates into CASGNPGQGYNEQFF. The chain couples TRBV28 to TRBJ2-1, with TRBD1 matching 10 bases. Germline V CDR1 and CDR2: MDHEN, SYDVKM. With 8 bases clipped from V and 4 bases from J, the junction kept 8 bases outside the gene matches. There are 15 residues in the CDR3.

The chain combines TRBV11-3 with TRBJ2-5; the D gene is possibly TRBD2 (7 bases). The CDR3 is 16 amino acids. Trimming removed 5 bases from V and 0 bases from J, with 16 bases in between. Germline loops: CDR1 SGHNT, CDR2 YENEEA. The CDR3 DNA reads TGTGCCAGCAGCGAGGGGGGGCCCTCGTACCAAGAGACCCAGTACTTC. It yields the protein CASSEGGPSYQETQYF.

The chain's CDR3 is CASSLDARLQYF. The CDR3 DNA sequence: TGTGCCAGCAGCTTAGACGCAAGACTCCAGTACTTC. This rearrangement joins TRBV7-2 to TRBJ2-7; D is ambiguous. Germline CDR1 reads SGHTA; CDR2 reads FQGNSA. This CDR3 region has 12 residues. Trimming pared 1 base from V and 10 bases from J, leaving 11 bases between.

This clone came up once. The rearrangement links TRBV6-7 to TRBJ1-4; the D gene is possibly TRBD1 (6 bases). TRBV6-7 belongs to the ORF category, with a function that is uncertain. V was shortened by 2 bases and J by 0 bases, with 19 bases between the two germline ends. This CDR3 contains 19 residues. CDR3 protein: CASSYTSSGGGATNEKLFF. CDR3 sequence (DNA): TGTGCCAGCAGTTACACCAGCTCAGGAGGGGGGGCAACTAATGAAAAACTGTTTTTT.

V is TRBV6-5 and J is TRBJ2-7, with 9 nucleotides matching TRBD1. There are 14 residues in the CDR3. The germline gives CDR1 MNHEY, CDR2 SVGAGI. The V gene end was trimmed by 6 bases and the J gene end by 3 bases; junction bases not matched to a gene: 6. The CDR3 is CASRSTGGGYEQYF. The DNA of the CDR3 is TGTGCCAGCAGATCCACAGGGGGCGGCTACGAGCAGTACTTC.

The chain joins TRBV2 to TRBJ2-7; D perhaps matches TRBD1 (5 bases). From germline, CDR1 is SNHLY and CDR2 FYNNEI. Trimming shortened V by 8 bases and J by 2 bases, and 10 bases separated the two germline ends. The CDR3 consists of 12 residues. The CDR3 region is CASADRTYEQYF. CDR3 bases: TGTGCCAGCGCTGACAGAACCTACGAGCAGTACTTC.

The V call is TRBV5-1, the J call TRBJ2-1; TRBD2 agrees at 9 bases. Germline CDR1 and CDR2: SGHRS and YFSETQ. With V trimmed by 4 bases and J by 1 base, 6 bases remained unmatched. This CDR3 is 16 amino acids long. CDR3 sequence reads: CASSVLAGASYNEQFF. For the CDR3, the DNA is TGCGCCAGCAGCGTATTAGCGGGAGCTTCCTACAATGAGCAGTTCTTC.

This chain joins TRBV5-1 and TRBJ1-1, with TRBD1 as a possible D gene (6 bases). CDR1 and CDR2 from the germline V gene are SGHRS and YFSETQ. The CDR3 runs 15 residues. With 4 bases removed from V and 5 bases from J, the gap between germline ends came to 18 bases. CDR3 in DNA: TGCGCCAGCAGCCCGGCCGGGGGGCACGGGACTGAAGCTTTCTTT. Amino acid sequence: CASSPAGGHGTEAFF.

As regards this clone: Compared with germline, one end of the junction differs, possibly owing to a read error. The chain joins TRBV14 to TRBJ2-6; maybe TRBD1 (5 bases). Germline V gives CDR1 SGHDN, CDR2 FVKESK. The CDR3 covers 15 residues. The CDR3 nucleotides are TGTGCCAGCAGTTACAGGACCTCTGGGGCCAACGGCCTGACTTTC. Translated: CASSYRTSGANGLTF.

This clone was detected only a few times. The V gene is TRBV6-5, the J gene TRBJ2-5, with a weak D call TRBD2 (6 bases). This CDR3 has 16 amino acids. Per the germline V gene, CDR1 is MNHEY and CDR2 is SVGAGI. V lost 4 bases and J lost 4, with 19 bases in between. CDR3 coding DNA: TGTGCCAGCAGTTCATTTACGGGACTCCCAACAGAGACCCAGTACTTC. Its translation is CASSSFTGLPTETQYF.

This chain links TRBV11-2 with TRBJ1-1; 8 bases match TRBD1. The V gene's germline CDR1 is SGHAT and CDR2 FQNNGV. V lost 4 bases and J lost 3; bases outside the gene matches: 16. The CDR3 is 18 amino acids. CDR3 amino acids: CASSSLQILTGAHTEAFF. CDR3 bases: TGTGCCAGCAGCTCGCTTCAGATCCTGACAGGGGCGCACACTGAAGCTTTCTTT.

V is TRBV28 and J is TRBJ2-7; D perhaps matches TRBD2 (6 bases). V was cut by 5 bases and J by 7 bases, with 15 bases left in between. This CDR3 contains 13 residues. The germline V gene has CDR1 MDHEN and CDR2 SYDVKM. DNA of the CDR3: TGTGCCAGCAGTCCCCCGCCCCTAGCGGAGCAGTACTTC. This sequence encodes CASSPPPLAEQYF.

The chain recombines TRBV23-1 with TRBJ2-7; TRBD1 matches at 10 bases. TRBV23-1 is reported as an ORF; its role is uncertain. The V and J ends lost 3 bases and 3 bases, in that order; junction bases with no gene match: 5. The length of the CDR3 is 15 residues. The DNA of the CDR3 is TGCGCCAGCAGTCACGATGGACAGGGGGACTACGAGCAGTACTTC. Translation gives CASSHDGQGDYEQYF.

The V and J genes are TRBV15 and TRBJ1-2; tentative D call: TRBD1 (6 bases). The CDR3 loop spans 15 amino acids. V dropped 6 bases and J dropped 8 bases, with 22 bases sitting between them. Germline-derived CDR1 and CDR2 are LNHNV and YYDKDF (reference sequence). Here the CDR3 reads CATSRDHGTYGGYTF. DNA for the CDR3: TGTGCCACCAGTCGCGATCACGGGACATATGGAGGCTACACCTTC.